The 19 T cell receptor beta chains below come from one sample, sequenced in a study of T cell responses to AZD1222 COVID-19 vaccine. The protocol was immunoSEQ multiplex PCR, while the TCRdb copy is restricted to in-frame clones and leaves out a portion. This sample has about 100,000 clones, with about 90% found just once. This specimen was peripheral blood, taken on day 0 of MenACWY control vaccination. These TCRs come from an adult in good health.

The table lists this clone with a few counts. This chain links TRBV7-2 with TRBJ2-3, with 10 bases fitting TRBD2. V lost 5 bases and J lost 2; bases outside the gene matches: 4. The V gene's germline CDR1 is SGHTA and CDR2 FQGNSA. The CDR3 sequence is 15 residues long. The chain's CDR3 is CASSLLAGATDTQYF. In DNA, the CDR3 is TGTGCCAGCAGCCTGCTAGCGGGAGCCACAGATACGCAGTATTTT.

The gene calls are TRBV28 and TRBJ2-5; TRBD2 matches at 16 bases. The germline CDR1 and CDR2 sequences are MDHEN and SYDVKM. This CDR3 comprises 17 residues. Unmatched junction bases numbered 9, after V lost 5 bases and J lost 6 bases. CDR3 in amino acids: CASSAGTSGRAEQTQYF. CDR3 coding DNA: TGTGCCAGCAGTGCCGGGACTAGCGGGAGGGCCGAGCAGACCCAGTACTTC.

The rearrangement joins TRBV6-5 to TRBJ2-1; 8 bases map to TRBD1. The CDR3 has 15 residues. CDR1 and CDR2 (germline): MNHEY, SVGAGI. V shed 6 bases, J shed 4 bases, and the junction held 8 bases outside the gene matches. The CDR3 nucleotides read TGTGCCAGCAGCCGACAGGGGTCATTTTACAATGAGCAGTTCTTC. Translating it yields CASSRQGSFYNEQFF.

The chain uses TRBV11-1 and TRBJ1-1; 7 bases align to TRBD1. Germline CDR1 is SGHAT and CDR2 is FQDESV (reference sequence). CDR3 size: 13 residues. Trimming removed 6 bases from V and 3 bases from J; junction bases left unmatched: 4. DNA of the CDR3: TGTGCCAGCAGTCACGGGACAGACACTGAAGCTTTCTTT. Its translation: CASSHGTDTEAFF.

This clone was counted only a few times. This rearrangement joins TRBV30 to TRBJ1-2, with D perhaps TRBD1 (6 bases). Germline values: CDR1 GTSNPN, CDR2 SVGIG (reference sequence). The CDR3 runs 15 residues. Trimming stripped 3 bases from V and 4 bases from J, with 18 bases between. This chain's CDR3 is CAWRHTRGPGYGYTF. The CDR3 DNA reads TGTGCCTGGAGGCACACCAGGGGACCAGGCTATGGCTACACCTTC.

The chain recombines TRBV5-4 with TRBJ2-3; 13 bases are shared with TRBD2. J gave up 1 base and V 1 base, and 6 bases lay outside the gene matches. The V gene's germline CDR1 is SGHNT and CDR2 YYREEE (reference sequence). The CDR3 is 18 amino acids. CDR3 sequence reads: CASSLSGLAGAGTDTQYF. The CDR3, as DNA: TGTGCCAGCAGCTTGAGTGGACTAGCGGGGGCGGGCACAGATACGCAGTATTTT.

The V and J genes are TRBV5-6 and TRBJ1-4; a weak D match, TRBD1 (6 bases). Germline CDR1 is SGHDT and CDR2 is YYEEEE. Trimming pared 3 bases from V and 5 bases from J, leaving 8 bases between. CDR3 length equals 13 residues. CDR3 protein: CASSYGTNEKLFF. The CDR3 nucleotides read TGTGCCAGCAGCTACGGGACAAATGAAAAACTGTTTTTT.

In DNA form, the CDR3 reads TGTGCCAGCACCCCGGGGGGGACAGGGGGAGTGAATTCACCCCTCCACTTT. Amino acid sequence: CASTPGGTGGVNSPLHF. The chain uses TRBV28 and TRBJ1-6; the match to TRBD1 covers 11 bases. V was clipped by 7 bases and J by 7 bases; unmatched bases: 12. CDR3 length: 17 amino acids. From germline, CDR1 is MDHEN and CDR2 SYDVKM. Supplemented by reference TRBV28 and TRBJ1-6, the full variable domain reads DVKVTQSSRYLVKRTGEKVFLECVQDMDHENMFWYRQDPGLGLRLIYFSYDVKMKEKGDIPEGYSVSREKKERFSLILESASTNQTSMYLCASTPGGTGGVNSPLHFGNGTRLTVT.

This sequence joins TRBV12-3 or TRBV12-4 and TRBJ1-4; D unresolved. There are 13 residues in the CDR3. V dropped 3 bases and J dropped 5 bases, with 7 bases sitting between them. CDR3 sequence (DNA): TGTGCCAGCAGTTTCGGGCCCAATGAAAAACTGTTTTTT. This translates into CASSFGPNEKLFF.

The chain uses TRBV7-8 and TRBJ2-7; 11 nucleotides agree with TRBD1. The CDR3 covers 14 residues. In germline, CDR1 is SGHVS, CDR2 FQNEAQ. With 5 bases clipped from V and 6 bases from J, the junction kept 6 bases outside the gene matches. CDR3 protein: CASSLGDRGGEQYF. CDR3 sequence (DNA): TGTGCCAGCAGCCTAGGGGACAGGGGGGGCGAGCAGTACTTC.

DNA for the CDR3: TGTGCCAGCAGCCCCACGGTTAACCGGGGGACCTACGAGCAGTACTTC. Encoded protein: CASSPTVNRGTYEQYF. The rearrangement uses TRBV3-1 (or the pseudogene TRBV3-2) and TRBJ2-7; TRBD2 might be the D (6 bases). V lost 4 bases and J 2 bases, leaving 18 bases between the germline ends. The germline V gene encodes CDR1 LGHDT and CDR2 YNNKEL (reference sequence). The CDR3 is 16 residues long.

The DNA for the CDR3 is TGTGCCAGCAGCCGGGTCTCCTACGAGCAGTACTTC. Translation: CASSRVSYEQYF. The gene calls are TRBV3-1 (or the pseudogene TRBV3-2) and TRBJ2-7; the D is unclear. There are 12 residues in the CDR3. Trimming stripped 4 bases from V and 0 bases from J, with 4 bases between. From germline, CDR1 is LGHDT and CDR2 YNNKEL (reference sequence).

The chain's CDR3 is CASKDRTGGEETQYF. The CDR3 DNA is TGCGCCAGCAAAGATAGGACAGGGGGCGAGGAGACCCAGTACTTC. The chain employs TRBV5-1 and TRBJ2-5, with 11 positions matching TRBD1. This CDR3 contains 15 residues. With 6 bases clipped from V and 5 bases from J, the junction kept 9 bases outside the gene matches. The germline V gene encodes CDR1 SGHRS and CDR2 YFSETQ.

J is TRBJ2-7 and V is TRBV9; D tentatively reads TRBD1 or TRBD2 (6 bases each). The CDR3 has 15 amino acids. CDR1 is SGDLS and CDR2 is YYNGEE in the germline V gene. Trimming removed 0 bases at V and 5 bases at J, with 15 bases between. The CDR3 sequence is CASSVAGGPGNEQYF. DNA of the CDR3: TGTGCCAGCAGCGTAGCCGGGGGCCCGGGAAACGAGCAGTACTTC.

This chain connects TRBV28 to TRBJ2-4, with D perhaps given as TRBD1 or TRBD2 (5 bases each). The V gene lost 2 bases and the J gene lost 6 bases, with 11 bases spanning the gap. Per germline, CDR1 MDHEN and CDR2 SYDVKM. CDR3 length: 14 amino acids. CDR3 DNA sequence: TGTGCCAGCAGTTTAAACGGGGCTGGAAACATTCAGTACTTC. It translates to CASSLNGAGNIQYF.

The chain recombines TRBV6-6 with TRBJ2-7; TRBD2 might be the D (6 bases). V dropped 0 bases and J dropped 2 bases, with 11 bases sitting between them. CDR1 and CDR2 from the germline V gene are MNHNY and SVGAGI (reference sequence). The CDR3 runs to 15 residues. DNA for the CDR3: TGTGCCAGCAGTTACTCACCTAGCGCGACCTACGAGCAGTACTTC. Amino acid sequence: CASSYSPSATYEQYF.

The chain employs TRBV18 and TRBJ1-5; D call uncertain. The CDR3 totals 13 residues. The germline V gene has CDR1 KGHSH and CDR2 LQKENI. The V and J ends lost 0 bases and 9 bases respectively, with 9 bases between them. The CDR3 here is CASSPPAGVPQHF. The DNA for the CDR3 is TGTGCCAGCTCACCACCGGCAGGTGTGCCCCAGCATTTT.

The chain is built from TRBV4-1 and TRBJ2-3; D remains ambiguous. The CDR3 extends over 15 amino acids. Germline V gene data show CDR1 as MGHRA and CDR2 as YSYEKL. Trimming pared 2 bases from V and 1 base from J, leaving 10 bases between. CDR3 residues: CASSQLLVGTDTQYF. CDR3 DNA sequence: TGCGCCAGCAGCCAATTGTTGGTGGGCACAGATACGCAGTATTTT.

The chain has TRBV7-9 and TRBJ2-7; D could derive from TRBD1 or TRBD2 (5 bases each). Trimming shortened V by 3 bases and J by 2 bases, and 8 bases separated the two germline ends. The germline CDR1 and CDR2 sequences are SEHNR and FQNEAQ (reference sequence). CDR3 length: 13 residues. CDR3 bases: TGTGCCAGCAGCTTGGGGGAGCCCTACGAGCAGTACTTC. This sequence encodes CASSLGEPYEQYF.